One sample yielded the 22 T cell receptor beta chains listed below, sequenced in a study of post-analysis software for immune sequencing data. Overall study findings and caveats: In patients, TRBV5-6, TRBV5-1 and TRBV20-1 belonged to five TRBV segments found more frequently than in controls.

Unique molecular identifiers had been added to the TCR beta cDNA libraries. Each CDR3 protein is one row after TCRdb ran MiXCR on the PCR reads. The sample shows approximately 690,000 distinct CDR3 sequences, about 60% of them seen only once. What these receptors recognize is not known. Source material: blood. These receptors were taken from a girl under 10 years old with multiple sclerosis.

The genes are TRBV7-8 and TRBJ2-1, with 16 bases that match TRBD2. This CDR3 region has 18 residues. Unmatched junction bases numbered 13, after V lost 5 bases and J lost 9 bases. The V gene's germline CDR1 is SGHVS and CDR2 FQNEAQ. CDR3 sequence: CASSIDSGTSGRALEQFF. As DNA, the CDR3 is TGTGCCAGCAGCATTGACTCCGGGACTAGCGGGAGGGCCCTTGAGCAGTTCTTC.

This chain joins TRBV18 and TRBJ2-4; weak D call: TRBD2 (7 bases). CDR3 length: 15 amino acids. V gave up 1 base and J gave up 12 bases, with 19 bases separating them. The V gene's germline CDR1 is KGHSH and CDR2 LQKENI. The CDR3 coding sequence is TGTGCCAGCTCACCACGCGCGGGGGCAGGAGGAAATCAGTACTTC. This gives the protein CASSPRAGAGGNQYF.

V gene TRBV15 combines with J gene TRBJ2-1; 7 bases align to TRBD2. Germline lookup yields CDR1 LNHNV and CDR2 YYDKDF (reference sequence). This CDR3 spans 14 amino acids. Trimming removed 5 bases from V and 0 bases from J; junction bases left unmatched: 1. Written as DNA, the CDR3 is TGTGCCACCAGCGGGACTAACTCCTACAATGAGCAGTTCTTC. Its translation is CATSGTNSYNEQFF.

This clonotype was seen just once. The CDR3, as DNA: TGCAGCGTTGGGGGGAGTGAAGCTTTCTTT. Protein: CSVGGSEAFF. The chain combines TRBV29-1 with TRBJ1-1, with a tentative D call TRBD1 (5 bases). The ends were cut back, 4 bases at V and 7 bases at J, with 7 bases in the middle. CDR3 length: 10 residues. The germline gives CDR1 SQVTM, CDR2 ANQGSEA.

The chain has TRBV7-2 and TRBJ2-5; tentatively, D is TRBD1 or TRBD2 (5 bases each). This CDR3 contains 13 residues. Germline assignment: CDR1 SGHTA and CDR2 FQGNSA. Trimming removed 0 bases at V and 11 bases at J, with 13 bases between. The CDR3 sequence: CASSLALVGEQYF. In DNA, the CDR3 is TGTGCCAGCAGCTTAGCGCTGGTGGGGGAGCAGTACTTC.

This sequence joins TRBV29-1 and TRBJ1-1; 9 bases align to TRBD1. The germline CDR1 and CDR2 sequences are SQVTM and ANQGSEA. V gave up 5 bases and J gave up 7 bases; unmatched junction bases: 14. This CDR3 is 15 amino acids long. The CDR3 reads CSVPRPGTGFGEAFF. CDR3 nucleotide sequence: TGCAGCGTTCCTCGTCCCGGGACAGGGTTCGGTGAAGCTTTCTTT.

This clonotype appeared a single time. CDR3 sequence: CASSESTGLAGSRTQYF. In nucleotides, the CDR3 is TGTGCCAGCAGTGAATCCACCGGACTAGCGGGTTCTCGTACGCAGTATTTT. The J gene is TRBJ2-3, the V gene TRBV6-1; the match to TRBD2 covers 11 bases. This CDR3 region has 17 residues. In germline, CDR1 is MNHNS, CDR2 SASEGT. V was pared by 2 bases and J by 8 bases, with 12 bases of the junction left unmatched.

The V call is TRBV5-5, the J call TRBJ2-7; D may match TRBD1 or TRBD2 (5 bases each). The germline V gene has CDR1 SGHKS and CDR2 YYEKEE (reference sequence). Trimming removed 0 bases from V and 2 bases from J, with 12 bases in between. This CDR3 contains 15 residues. CDR3 coding DNA: TGTGCCAGCAGCTTGGGTCCCAGGGACCCCTACGAGCAGTACTTC. Its protein product is CASSLGPRDPYEQYF.

Only a few counts were recorded for this clonotype. This chain links TRBV5-1 with TRBJ1-1, with 11 bases identical to TRBD1. V lost 4 bases and J lost 8; bases outside the gene matches: 4. The CDR3 extends over 13 amino acids. Germline V gives CDR1 SGHRS, CDR2 YFSETQ. In nucleotides, the CDR3 is TGCGCCAGCAGCACCGGGACAGGGGGAGAAGCTTTCTTT. This codes for CASSTGTGGEAFF. The variable domain in full, with the rest retrieved from reference TRBV5-1 and TRBJ1-1, is KAGVTQTPRYLIKTRGQQVTLSCSPISGHRSVSWYQQTPGQGLQFLFEYFSETQRNKGNFPGRFSGRQFSNSRSEMNVSTLELGDSALYLCASSTGTGGEAFFGQGTRLTVV.

The chain joins TRBV28 to TRBJ2-1, with TRBD2 as a possible D gene (6 bases). The CDR3 has 15 residues. V was cut by 8 bases and J by 4 bases, with 18 bases left in between. Germline CDR1 is MDHEN and CDR2 is SYDVKM. The CDR3 reads CASGSPAGLYNEQFF. Written as DNA, the CDR3 is TGTGCCAGCGGGTCCCCAGCGGGCCTGTACAATGAGCAGTTCTTC.

The J gene is TRBJ2-4, the V gene TRBV7-9, with D tentatively TRBD1 (5 bases). This CDR3 contains 15 residues. Germline V gene lookup returns CDR1 SEHNR and CDR2 FQNEAQ (reference sequence). Trimming pared 3 bases from V and 5 bases from J, leaving 14 bases between. The chain's CDR3 is CASSLQGTAQNIQYF. Here the CDR3 DNA reads TGTGCCAGCAGCTTGCAGGGAACGGCTCAAAACATTCAGTACTTC.

The table lists this clonotype with a count of one. The gene calls are TRBV5-1 and TRBJ2-1; the match to TRBD2 covers 7 bases. The CDR3 is made up of 15 amino acids. Trimming took 4 bases from V and 9 from J; bases not matched to a gene: 13. Per the germline V gene, CDR1 is SGHRS and CDR2 is YFSETQ. CDR3 sequence (DNA): TGCGCCAGCAGCCCCGGACTAGGGTTCAATTTTGAGCAGTTCTTC. It codes for CASSPGLGFNFEQFF.

This rearrangement joins TRBV5-8 to TRBJ1-1; D remains unclear. Germline V gives CDR1 SGHTS, CDR2 YDEGEE. V dropped 0 bases and J dropped 8 bases, with 5 bases sitting between them. This CDR3 spans 11 amino acids. The CDR3 spells CASSLAWEAFF. In DNA form, the CDR3 reads TGTGCCAGCAGCTTGGCCTGGGAAGCTTTCTTT. Using reference TRBV5-8 and TRBJ1-1 for the parts outside the CDR3, the full variable domain is EAGVTQSPTHLIKTRGQQATLRCSPISGHTSVYWYQQALGLGLQFLLWYDEGEERNRGNFPPRFSGRQFPNYSSELNVNALELEDSALYLCASSLAWEAFFGQGTRLTVV.

The chain joins TRBV6-2 or TRBV6-3 to TRBJ2-1, with D perhaps matching TRBD2 (5 bases). Trimming left V 0 bases short and J 7 bases short, with 19 bases between. The V gene's germline CDR1 is MNHEY and CDR2 SVGEGT. This CDR3 comprises 17 residues. The CDR3 spells CASSYSPLTGNENEQFF. CDR3 bases: TGTGCCAGCAGTTACTCGCCCCTCACCGGGAATGAGAATGAGCAGTTCTTC.

In this sample, this clonotype turned up a few times. The chain employs TRBV12-3 or TRBV12-4 and TRBJ2-1; 8 bases fit TRBD2. V gave up 6 bases and J gave up 5 bases; unmatched junction bases: 9. The CDR3 length is 15 residues. Here the CDR3 reads CASSSGGAAHNEQFF. The CDR3 DNA reads as TGTGCCAGCAGCTCCGGGGGGGCGGCCCACAATGAGCAGTTCTTC.

In this sample, this clonotype turned up a few times. DNA for the CDR3: TGTGCCAGCAGCTTCGTAAGGGACCTACTAGCCAAAAACATTCAGTACTTC. It specifies CASSFVRDLLAKNIQYF. The chain combines TRBV7-8 with TRBJ2-4; D is perhaps TRBD1 or TRBD2 (5 bases each). Germline V gene lookup returns CDR1 SGHVS and CDR2 FQNEAQ. This CDR3 has 17 residues. V gave up 3 bases and J gave up 0 bases, with 15 bases separating them.

The chain employs TRBV29-1 and TRBJ2-5; D perhaps matches TRBD1 (6 bases). CDR3 length: 12 amino acids. Trimming stripped 4 bases from V and 7 bases from J, with 13 bases between. Looked up from germline, CDR1 is SQVTM and CDR2 is ANQGSEA. The CDR3 here is CSVVSGAGTQYF. The CDR3 DNA is TGCAGCGTTGTGTCAGGGGCCGGGACCCAGTACTTC.

The V call is TRBV7-9, the J call TRBJ2-3; no reliable D call. CDR3 size: 15 residues. The V end was cut by 1 base, the J end by 3 bases, with 11 bases between. Germline CDR1 and CDR2: SEHNR and FQNEAQ (reference sequence). CDR3 sequence reads: CASSLGAHYTDTQYF. In DNA form, the CDR3 reads TGTGCCAGCAGCTTAGGAGCGCACTATACAGATACGCAGTATTTT.

The chain is built from TRBV19 and TRBJ1-5; a possible D gene is TRBD1 (5 bases). The ends were cut back, 6 bases at V and 3 bases at J, with 21 bases in the middle. CDR3 length equals 17 residues. Germline CDR1 and CDR2: LNHDA and SQIVND (reference sequence). CDR3 DNA: TGTGCCAGTAGCGGTGGAGGGGACGCCGCTTTCAATCAGCCCCAGCATTTT. Translating gives CASSGGGDAAFNQPQHF.

The CDR3 is CASSSGTPNTEAFF. The CDR3 DNA reads as TGCGCCAGCAGTTCCGGGACACCGAACACTGAAGCTTTCTTT. The chain uses TRBV5-1 and TRBJ1-1; D perhaps matches TRBD1 (6 bases). Trimming took off 5 bases at V and 1 base at J, with 12 bases between the two ends. The CDR3 sequence is 14 residues long. Germline CDR1 is SGHRS and CDR2 is YFSETQ.

The chain combines TRBV29-1 with TRBJ2-1; unclear D gene. The length of the CDR3 is 11 residues. Germline CDR1 reads SQVTM; CDR2 reads ANQGSEA. Trimming cost V 4 bases and J 13 bases, with 14 bases left between them. CDR3 region: CSVGVGGTQFF. CDR3 DNA sequence: TGCAGCGTTGGGGTAGGCGGAACCCAGTTCTTC.

J is TRBJ1-5 and V is TRBV6-6; D is uncertain. From germline, CDR1 is MNHNY and CDR2 SVGAGI (reference sequence). V lost 4 bases to trimming and J lost 0 bases, with 13 bases between them. This CDR3 is built from 16 residues. CDR3 sequence: CASSSATRYSNQPQHF. CDR3 DNA: TGTGCCAGCAGTTCGGCCACCCGGTATAGCAATCAGCCCCAGCATTTT.